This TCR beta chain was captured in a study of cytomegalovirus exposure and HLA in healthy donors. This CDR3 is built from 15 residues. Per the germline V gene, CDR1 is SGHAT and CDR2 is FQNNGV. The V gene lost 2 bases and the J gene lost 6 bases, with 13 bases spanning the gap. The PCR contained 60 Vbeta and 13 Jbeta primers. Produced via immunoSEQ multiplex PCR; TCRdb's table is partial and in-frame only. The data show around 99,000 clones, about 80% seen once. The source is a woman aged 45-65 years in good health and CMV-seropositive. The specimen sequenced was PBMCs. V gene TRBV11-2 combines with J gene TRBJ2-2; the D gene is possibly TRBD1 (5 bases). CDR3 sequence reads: CASSLTGRTPGELFF. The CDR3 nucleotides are TGTGCCAGCAGCTTAACAGGCAGGACCCCCGGGGAGCTGTTTTTT.